Shown below are 20 T cell receptor gamma chains from a single sample sequenced in a study of gammadelta T cells in human blood. TCRdb fed the RT-PCR reads into CATT to redo clone calling. The sample holds 250 to 300 gamma-chain clones, about an eighth seen once. The sequencing input was Vgamma9Vdelta2 gamma-delta T cells from fetal blood. Receptors originate from a human fetus.

This clone showed up just a few times. A much larger clone lies a single base off, so this may be a read error. Other DNA sequences from this sample encode an identical CDR3 as well. The rearrangement links TRGV8 to TRGJP1. Germline V lookup: CDR1 VENAVY, CDR2 YDSYNSRV. This CDR3 contains 14 residues. The CDR3 nucleotides are TGTGCCACCTGGGATGACGCCACTGGTTGGTTTAAGATATTT. Its protein product is CATWDDATGWFKIF.

This clone is large (0.1 to 1%) within its sample. This chain connects TRGV10 to TRGJ1 or TRGJ2. TRGV10 is given ORF status, its function remaining uncertain. V shed 8 bases and J 8 bases; nucleotides not matched to a gene: 1. This CDR3 is built from 9 residues. DNA of the CDR3: TGTGCTGCGTGGGATAAGAAACTCTTT. Protein: CAAWDKKLF.

To note about this clone: This could be a read error, since a much larger clone is one nucleotide away. The chain recombines TRGV9 with TRGJP. In the absence of a J gene in TCRdb, the DNA was matched to germline to assign it here. J lost 7 bases, V lost 4 bases, and 10 bases had no gene match. CDR3 length: 17 residues. Germline CDR1 GITISATS, CDR2 ISYDGTV (reference sequence). The DNA of the CDR3 is TGTGCCTTGTGGGAACAAATCCGGGAGTTGGGCAAAAAAATCAAGGTATTT. It encodes CALWEQIRELGKKIKVF.

This clone qualifies as large. The gene calls are TRGV4 and TRGJ1 or TRGJ2. TCRdb leaves out the J gene; it was filled in here by matching the DNA to germline. From germline, CDR1 is EGSTGY and CDR2 YDSYTSSV. The CDR3 spans 13 residues. With 3 bases clipped from V and 0 bases from J, the junction kept 2 bases outside the gene matches. The CDR3 nucleotides read TGTGCCACCTGGGATTCGAATTATTATAAGAAACTCTTT. Translating it yields CATWDSNYYKKLF.

By frequency in the sample, this clone is large (0.1 to 1%). V gene TRGV9 combines with J gene TRGJP. The germline V gene encodes CDR1 GITISATS and CDR2 ISYDGTV (reference sequence). Trimming took 3 bases from V and 6 from J; bases not matched to a gene: 5. The CDR3 consists of 16 residues. The CDR3 is CALWEPAELGKKIKVF. In DNA form, the CDR3 reads TGTGCCTTGTGGGAGCCAGCAGAGTTGGGCAAAAAAATCAAGGTATTT.

Note on this clone: A much larger clone differs from this one at a single base, so this may be a read error. No V gene was called, though TRGJ1 or TRGJ2 was called as the J gene. This CDR3 spans 11 amino acids. CDR3 bases: TGTGCCACCTGGGACGATTATAAGAAGCTCTTT. This translates into CATWDDYKKLF.

In its sample, this clone was seen a few times. The chain is built from TRGV8 and TRGJ1 or TRGJ2. The CDR3 is made up of 11 amino acids. Germline lookup yields CDR1 VENAVY and CDR2 YDSYNSRV. V lost 2 bases and J lost 7; bases outside the gene matches: 2. The CDR3 DNA reads TGTGCCACCTGGGATACATATAAGAAACTCTTT. This sequence encodes CATWDTYKKLF.

To note about this clone: A single base separates this from a much larger clone, so it may be a read error. This CDR3 is also generated by other DNA sequences in the sample. The V and J genes are TRGV9 and TRGJP. The germline gives CDR1 GITISATS, CDR2 ISYDGTV (reference sequence). The CDR3 is 16 residues long. CDR3 bases: TGTGCCTTGTGGGAGCGCCAAGAGTTGGGAAAAAAAATCAAGGTATTT. It translates to CALWERQELGKKIKVF.

By proportion, this clone is large (0.1 to 1%). The chain uses TRGV9 and TRGJP. V shed 3 bases and J 7 bases; nucleotides not matched to a gene: 9. CDR1 is GITISATS and CDR2 is ISYDGTV in the germline V gene (reference sequence). This CDR3 is 17 amino acids long. CDR3 amino acids: CALWEPVGELGKKIKVF. The CDR3 DNA is TGTGCCTTGTGGGAGCCGGTTGGGGAGTTGGGCAAAAAAATCAAGGTATTT.

This chain joins TRGV9 and TRGJP. The J gene, missing from TCRdb, was assigned here through DNA to germline matching. Germline CDR1 reads GITISATS; CDR2 reads ISYDGTV (reference sequence). Trimming took 4 bases from V and 8 from J; bases not matched to a gene: 8. This CDR3 spans 16 amino acids. CDR3 coding DNA: TGTGCCTTGTGGGACCTCCAGCAGTTGGGCAAAAAAATCAAGGTATTT. Residues: CALWDLQQLGKKIKVF.

This clone ranks as large. Other DNA sequences within the sample encode an identical CDR3. The gene calls are TRGV9 and TRGJP. This CDR3 contains 16 residues. The V and J ends lost 1 base and 7 bases, in that order; junction bases with no gene match: 4. The germline CDR1 and CDR2 sequences are GITISATS and ISYDGTV (reference sequence). In DNA, the CDR3 is TGTGCCTTGTGGGAGGTTGGGGAGTTGGGCAAAAAAATCAAGGTATTT. Translated, it gives CALWEVGELGKKIKVF.

In its sample, this clone is large. The gene calls are TRGV9 and TRGJP. The V gene's germline CDR1 is GITISATS and CDR2 ISYDGTV (reference sequence). The CDR3 sequence is 17 residues long. The V segment lost 0 bases and the J segment 6 bases; nucleotides outside the gene matches: 5. In DNA, the CDR3 is TGTGCCTTGTGGGAGGTGCAAGCAGAGTTGGGCAAAAAAATCAAGGTATTT. Amino acid sequence: CALWEVQAELGKKIKVF.

This clone was counted a few times. The chain recombines TRGV5 with TRGJ1 or TRGJ2. The J gene was not available in TCRdb and was assigned here by matching the DNA to germline segments. The ends lost 4 bases at V and 3 bases at J; junction bases unmatched: 9. Germline CDR1 VINAFY, CDR2 YDVSNSKD. The CDR3 has 14 amino acids. CDR3 DNA: TGTGCCACCTGGGAGTGTGGACCTTATTATAAGAAACTCTTT. Encoded protein: CATWECGPYYKKLF.

As regards this clone: A read error may explain this, as a much larger clone is one base away. The DNA is omitted, as the CDR3 cannot be located on it reliably, and the CDR3 follows TCRdb's listing. The V gene call reads TRGV8; no J gene was called. The germline V gene has CDR1 VENAVY and CDR2 YDSYNSRV. A total of 29 residues make up the CDR3, ends included. CDR3 loop: CATWDIIRNALAVEQHWLSQVSIGRIQHF.

On this clone itself: With only one base between it and a far larger clone, this is likely a read error. This chain connects TRGV10 to TRGJP1. TRGV10 belongs to the ORF category, with a function that is uncertain. The CDR3 has 13 amino acids. The V gene end was trimmed by 8 bases and the J gene end by 3 bases; junction bases not matched to a gene: 4. Written as DNA, the CDR3 is TGTGCTGCGTGGGATGCCACTGGTTGGTTCAAGATATTT. Its protein product is CAAWDATGWFKIF.

This clone has only a few counts. The rearrangement links TRGV9 to TRGJP. Germline CDR1 is GITISATS and CDR2 is ISYDGTV (reference sequence). The length of the CDR3 is 16 residues. Unmatched junction bases numbered 4, after V lost 3 bases and J lost 5 bases. The CDR3 DNA reads TGTGCCTTGTGGGAGAATGAAGAGTTGGGCAAAAAAATCAAGGTATTT. Encoded protein: CALWENEELGKKIKVF.

This clone rates as large (0.1 to 1%). V usage is TRGV9 and J usage is TRGJP. V dropped 6 bases and J dropped 5; count of bases not matched to a gene: 7. The CDR3 length is 16 residues. Germline V gene data show CDR1 as GITISATS and CDR2 as ISYDGTV (reference sequence). For the CDR3, the DNA is TGTGCCTTGTGGAGTTCCGAAGAGTTGGGCAAAAAAATCAAGGTATTT. Its protein is CALWSSEELGKKIKVF.

By its share, this clone is large. The V gene is TRGV9, the J gene TRGJ1 or TRGJ2. The junction had 7 bases not matched to a gene; V was cut back by 2 bases and J by 6 bases. This CDR3 is built from 13 residues. Germline V gene sequence: CDR1 GITISATS, CDR2 ISYDGTV (reference sequence). CDR3 sequence (DNA): TGTGCCTTGTGGGAGGGACCTGCTTATAAGAAACTCTTT. This encodes CALWEGPAYKKLF.

Concerning this clone: A read error is likely here: a far larger clone is one base away. The rearrangement joins TRGV9 to TRGJ1 or TRGJ2. Germline CDR1 reads GITISATS; CDR2 reads ISYDGTV (reference sequence). The CDR3 runs to 13 residues. In DNA form, the CDR3 reads TGTGCCTTGTGGGATTCGAATTATTATAGGAAACTCTTT. Amino acid sequence: CALWDSNYYRKLF.

The rearrangement links TRGV5 to TRGJP1. The germline CDR1 and CDR2 sequences are VINAFY and YDVSNSKD. CDR3 length: 11 residues. Trimming cost V 1 base and J 10 bases; bases outside gene matches: 0. Written as DNA, the CDR3 is TGTGCCACCTGGGACAGTTGGTTCAAGATATTT. This sequence encodes CATWDSWFKIF.